This TCR beta chain was obtained from a study of neurological immune-mediated disorders (dated by TCRdb to about 2019). At the level of the whole study: Peripheral blood TCR-beta repertoires from HTLV-I-associated myelopathy (HAM/TSP) patients, multiple sclerosis patients and healthy controls were compared by UMI-based sequencing. The roughly 110 TCR-beta libraries covered PBMC samples along with longitudinal samples, technical triplicates, and paired sorted CD4+ and CD8+ T-cell subsets. Longitudinal HAM/TSP donors and healthy donors each had 3 time-points at intervals of about 3-45 months. Of the approximately 70 subjects in the cohort, about 14 were HAM/TSP patients, 34 were multiple sclerosis patients, and 20 were healthy controls. The investigation overall reported the following: No identical CDR3 amino acid sequences were found to be shared among expanded clones across subjects, suggesting that TCR-beta repertoires were private in all groups. TCR clonal expansion was greatest in HAM/TSP patients and smallest in MS patients, who ranked below even healthy controls.

According to the study, the label for this sample's time point signals: longitudinal time-point 1 (baseline). Blood bank volunteers in Maryland, USA served as the healthy controls. For the unsorted PBMC libraries, 2 million PBMCs were stored in RNAlater at -80 degrees C until RNA extraction and were used to generate the libraries. Peripheral blood was subjected to Ficoll-Hypaque density gradient centrifugation to isolate PBMCs, which were then cryopreserved in liquid nitrogen. This clonotype was recorded at least ten times. Its recognized antigen is unknown. The input lacks base qualities; no much larger clone sits a single base away. Trimming removed 3 bases from V and 7 bases from J, leaving 10 bases between the germline ends. Measured from the cysteine to the phenylalanine, the CDR3 is 12 residues long. Only the CDR3 portion is preserved as DNA: 36 bases, with reading frame beginning at the first base. CDR1 and CDR2 are read off the germline V gene as SQVTM and ANQGSEA.

To synthesize cDNA, template-switch 5'RACE was performed with a primer carrying a 10-nucleotide random unique molecular identifier so that each TCR transcript was tagged. Every sequencing run yielded over 180 million TCR-beta sequences covering 15-18 subjects. The RNeasy kit was used for extraction of total RNA. The KAPA Real-time Library Amplification kit was used to amplify TCR-beta VDJ regions with primers for the TCR constant region and the 5'RACE anchor. Sample indexes and Illumina adaptors were added in a first PCR, after which library yield was increased in a second PCR. After Ampure bead purification, the roughly 650 bp TCR product was size-selected on a 2% E-gel SizeSelection system. Before pooling, libraries had their quality checked on a Bioanalyzer, their concentration measured with Qubit, and their quantity determined with the Kapa Library Quantification kit. Paired-end 2 x 150 bp sequencing of the libraries was performed on an Illumina HiSeq 2500. To increase sequence diversity, about 25-30% phiX was spiked into each library pool. The authors processed their data as follows. The quality-filtered reads were processed with the UMI-based MiGEC pipeline, whose error correction step removed more than 90% of the raw TCR sequences. VDJ genes were aligned to IMGT germline references, and each clonotype was defined by a unique CDR3 amino acid sequence together with V-J genes. VDJtools evaluated clonal expansion, Shannon diversity and CDR3 relatedness (CalcPairwiseDistances, ClusterSamples); CLCbio workbench built phylogenetic trees. Using coefficient-of-variation modelling across technical triplicates, the study counted a clone as expanded if it had at least 8 unique UMIs. The raw public data were reprocessed by TCRdb itself: fastp quality trimming at Q25, MiXCR clonotype calling, in-frame beta chains only. Entries that share a CDR3 protein sequence are merged under the most common genes and DNA. The V and J calls reflect TCRdb's pipeline rather than the authors' work. The sample includes 64,000 or so distinct CDR3 sequences, with 10% observed a single time. Of the sample, 9.5% to 10% falls within the top ten clones.

Here the chain combines TRBV29-1 and TRBJ2-1, and possibly TRBD2, on 6 matching bases. The sample was PBMCs. This TCR was sampled from a man younger than 45 in good health. The CDR3 protein: CSVDPGANEQFF. The DNA sequence is TGCAGCGTTGACCCGGGAGCAAATGAGCAGTTCTTC.